This entry describes one TCR beta chain. Germline loops: CDR1 SGDLS, CDR2 YYNGEE. CDR3 length equals 18 residues. V was pared by 1 base and J by 0 bases, with 9 bases of the junction left unmatched. The PCR contained 60 Vbeta and 13 Jbeta primers. TCRdb keeps only in-frame clones here, not all; method: immunoSEQ multiplex PCR. The table shows about 180,000 clones, with roughly 80% occurring only once. These data belong to a study of cytomegalovirus exposure and HLA in healthy donors. The receptor was derived from a man aged 60 to 69 in good health and CMV-seronegative. The specimen was PBMCs. The V call is TRBV9, the J call TRBJ2-1, with TRBD2 matching over 8 bases. DNA of the CDR3: TGTGCCAGCAGCGTAAGTAATAGCGGGGCAAACTCCTACAATGAGCAGTTCTTC. This translates into CASSVSNSGANSYNEQFF.